This T cell receptor beta chain was captured by sequencing in a study of blood T cell repertoires in COVID-19 (dated by TCRdb to 2018 to 2021). The study in broad terms: Samples covering the acute and convalescent phases of COVID-19 were provided by collaborators in the United States, Italy and Spain. The prospective study material was composed of cDNA or gDNA derived from T cells, B-cell-depleted T cells, or PBMCs. The dataset comprised deeply sampled blood TCRbeta repertoires from subjects exposed to, actively infected with, or recovered from COVID-19. The repertoires were made available in a free public database intended to serve as a resource for research on the immune response to SARS-CoV-2. The samples were drawn from two sources: the first 160 participants of the ongoing ImmuneRACE study, and 1,000 to 1,500 subjects contributed by 6 global collaborators. Nearly every sample came with metadata listing a de-identified subject ID, COVID-19 status, age in years and sex. Where available, HLA class I and class II types were taken from metadata supplied by the sample provider and were not determined by assay-based typing. Results the study describes overall, beyond this receptor: Clinical and demographic metadata were provided uncurated, with the amount varying by source and participant.

About this clone itself: The specificity of this receptor is unknown. No base quality values were provided; no much bigger clone lies one nucleotide off.

The immunoSEQ Assay, a bias-controlled multiplex PCR, was used to amplify TCRbeta CDR3 regions from genomic DNA. Per the authors' processing: The number of nucleated cells in each sample was estimated by amplification of reference gene primers within the assay. To quantify the absolute abundance of each unique TCRbeta CDR3 rearrangement, sequence reads were collapsed and filtered. For each sample, productive Simpson clonality was calculated as the square root of Simpson's diversity index over productive rearrangements. TCRdb re-hosts the immuneACCESS table, in-frame sequences only. Its copies lack some clones; in the studies checked, an unresolved V gene accounts for under half of them, and the cause for the rest is not known. That table is the source of V, J and clone size, and D and trimming were worked out from the DNA. Within this sample are about 280,000 clones, with 75% to 90% of them counted one time only. Of the sample, 2.5% is held by the ten largest clones.

In the prospective study, participants were roughly 18 to 100 years old, resided in fewer than 25 geographic areas of the United States, and were enrolled through a virtual design. In the prospective study, cohorts were assigned on the basis of participant-reported clinical history obtained from a screening survey and a study questionnaire. ImmuneRACE Cohort 3 recovered participants were defined by two consecutive negative NP/OP PCR tests, healthcare professional clearance, or symptom resolution. Each participant in the prospective study had whole blood, serum and a nasopharyngeal or oropharyngeal swab collected by mobile phlebotomists. Participants in the prospective study had the option to provide additional blood draws and questionnaires over a roughly 2-month period. Before DNA extraction, blood samples from the prospective study were shipped at room temperature or frozen. Including the terminal cysteine and phenylalanine, the CDR3 comprises 15 residues. Just the 45-base CDR3 DNA is kept, in frame starting at base 1. In the germline V gene (reference sequence), CDR1 corresponds to SSHAT and CDR2 to FNYEAQ. Trimmed from V: 7 bases; trimmed from J: 4 bases; junction bases lacking a gene match: 10.

The chain couples TRBV7-7 to TRBJ1-5, with TRBD1 identical over 7 junction bases. This TCR was recovered from a woman between 50 and 59 years old who had recovered from COVID-19. The sequenced material came from PBMCs or T cells enriched from blood (not recorded which). The encoded CDR3 is CASILPGTDNQPQHF. The nucleotides read TGTGCCAGCATCCTTCCCGGGACAGATAATCAGCCCCAGCATTTT.